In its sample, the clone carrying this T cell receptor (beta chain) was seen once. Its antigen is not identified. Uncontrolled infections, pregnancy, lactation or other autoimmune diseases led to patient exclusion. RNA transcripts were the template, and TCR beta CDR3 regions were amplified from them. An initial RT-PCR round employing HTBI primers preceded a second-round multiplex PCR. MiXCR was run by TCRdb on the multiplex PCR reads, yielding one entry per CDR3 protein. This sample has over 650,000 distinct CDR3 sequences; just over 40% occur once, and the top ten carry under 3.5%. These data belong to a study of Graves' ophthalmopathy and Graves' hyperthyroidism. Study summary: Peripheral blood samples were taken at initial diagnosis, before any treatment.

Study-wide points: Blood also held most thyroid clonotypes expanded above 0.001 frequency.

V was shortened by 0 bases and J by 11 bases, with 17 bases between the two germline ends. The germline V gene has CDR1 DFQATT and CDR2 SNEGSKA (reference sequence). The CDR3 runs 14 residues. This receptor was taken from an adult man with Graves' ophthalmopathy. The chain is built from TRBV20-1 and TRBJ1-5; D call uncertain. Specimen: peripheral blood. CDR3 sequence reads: CSAREGRAAETQHF. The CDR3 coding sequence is TGCAGTGCTAGAGAAGGGAGGGCCGCTGAGACCCAGCATTTT.